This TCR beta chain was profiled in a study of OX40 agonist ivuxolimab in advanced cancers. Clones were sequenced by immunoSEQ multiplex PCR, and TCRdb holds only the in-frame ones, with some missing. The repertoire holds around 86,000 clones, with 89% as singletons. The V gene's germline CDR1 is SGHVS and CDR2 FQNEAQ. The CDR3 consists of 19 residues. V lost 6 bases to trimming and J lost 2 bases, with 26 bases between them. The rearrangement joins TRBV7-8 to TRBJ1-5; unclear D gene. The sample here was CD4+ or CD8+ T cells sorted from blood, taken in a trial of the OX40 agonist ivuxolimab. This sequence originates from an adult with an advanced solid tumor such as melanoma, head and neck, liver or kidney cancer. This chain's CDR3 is CASSSTHPFRLLGNQPQHF. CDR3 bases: TGTGCCAGCAGTTCGACTCATCCCTTTAGACTCCTGGGCAATCAGCCCCAGCATTTT.